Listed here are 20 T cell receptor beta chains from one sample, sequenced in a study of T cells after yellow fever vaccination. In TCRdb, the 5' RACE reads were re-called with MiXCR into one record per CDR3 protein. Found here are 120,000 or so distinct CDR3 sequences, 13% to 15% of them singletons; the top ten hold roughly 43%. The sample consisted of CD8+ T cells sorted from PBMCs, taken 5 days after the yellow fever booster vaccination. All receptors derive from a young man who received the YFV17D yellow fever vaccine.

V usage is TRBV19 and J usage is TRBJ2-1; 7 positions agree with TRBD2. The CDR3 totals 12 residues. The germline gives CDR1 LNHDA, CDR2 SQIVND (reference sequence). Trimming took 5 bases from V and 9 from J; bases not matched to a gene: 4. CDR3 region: CASSAAGVEQFF. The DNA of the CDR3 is TGTGCCAGTAGTGCTGCGGGGGTTGAGCAGTTCTTC.

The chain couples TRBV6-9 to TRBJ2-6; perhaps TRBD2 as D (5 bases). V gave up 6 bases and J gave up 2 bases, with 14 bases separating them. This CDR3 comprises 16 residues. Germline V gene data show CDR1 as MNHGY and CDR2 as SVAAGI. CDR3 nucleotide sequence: TGTGCCAGCAGCCAGCGGTTCCGGGCTGGGGCCAACGTCCTGACTTTC. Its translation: CASSQRFRAGANVLTF.

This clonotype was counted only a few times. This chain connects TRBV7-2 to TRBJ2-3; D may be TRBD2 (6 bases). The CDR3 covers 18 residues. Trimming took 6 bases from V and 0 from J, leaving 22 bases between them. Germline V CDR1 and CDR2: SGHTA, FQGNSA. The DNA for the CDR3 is TGTGCCAGCAGAGCCTCGCGGGGCGGGCAAGCTAGCACAGATACGCAGTATTTT. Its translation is CASRASRGGQASTDTQYF.

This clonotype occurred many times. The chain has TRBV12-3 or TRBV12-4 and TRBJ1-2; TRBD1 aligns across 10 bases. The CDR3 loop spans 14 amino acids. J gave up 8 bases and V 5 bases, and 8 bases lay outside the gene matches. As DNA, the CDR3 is TGTGCCAGCAGTCTGACAGGGGGCAGCTGGGGCTACACCTTC. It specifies CASSLTGGSWGYTF.

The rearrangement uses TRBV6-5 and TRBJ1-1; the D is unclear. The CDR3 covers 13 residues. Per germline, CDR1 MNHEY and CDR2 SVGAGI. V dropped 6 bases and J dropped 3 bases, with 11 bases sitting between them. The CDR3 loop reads CASRNWRDTEAFF. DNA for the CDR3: TGTGCCAGCAGAAATTGGCGGGACACTGAAGCTTTCTTT.

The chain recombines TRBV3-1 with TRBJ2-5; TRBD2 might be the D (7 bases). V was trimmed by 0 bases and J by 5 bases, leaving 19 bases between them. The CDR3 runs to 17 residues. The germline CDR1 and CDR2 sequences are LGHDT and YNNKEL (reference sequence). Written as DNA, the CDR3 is TGTGCCAGCAGCCAAGATCTCACCGGGGGGCGGGAGGAGACCCAGTACTTC. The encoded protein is CASSQDLTGGREETQYF.

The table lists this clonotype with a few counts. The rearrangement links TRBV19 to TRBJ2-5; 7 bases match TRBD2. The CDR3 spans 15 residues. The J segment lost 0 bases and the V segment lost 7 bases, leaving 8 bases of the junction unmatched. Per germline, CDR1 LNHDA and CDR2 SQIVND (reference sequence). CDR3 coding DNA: TGTGCCAGTAAGGACTTCCTAGCGGACCAAGAGACCCAGTACTTC. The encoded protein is CASKDFLADQETQYF.

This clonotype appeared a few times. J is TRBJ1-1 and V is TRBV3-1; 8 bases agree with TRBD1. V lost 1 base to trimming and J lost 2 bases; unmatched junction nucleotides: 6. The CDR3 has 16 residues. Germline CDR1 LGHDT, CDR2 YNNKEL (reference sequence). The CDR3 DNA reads TGTGCCAGCAGCCAAGTACCCGACAGGGGAAACACTGAAGCTTTCTTT. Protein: CASSQVPDRGNTEAFF.

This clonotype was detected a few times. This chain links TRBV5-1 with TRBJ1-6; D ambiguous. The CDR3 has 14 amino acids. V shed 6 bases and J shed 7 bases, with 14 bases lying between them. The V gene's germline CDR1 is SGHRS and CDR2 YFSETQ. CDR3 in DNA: TGCGCCAGCACCTCGACACGGGGAAATTCACCCCTCCACTTT. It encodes CASTSTRGNSPLHF.

In DNA, the CDR3 is TGCAGCGTGATCTCTGGAAACACCATATATTTT. Encoded protein: CSVISGNTIYF. The chain has TRBV29-1 and TRBJ1-3; D remains unclear. Germline CDR1 reads SQVTM; CDR2 reads ANQGSEA. This CDR3 is built from 11 residues. Trimming pared 6 bases from V and 0 bases from J, leaving 3 bases between. Full variable domain (rest looked up from reference TRBV29-1 and TRBJ1-3): SAVISQKPSRDICQRGTSLTIQCQVDSQVTMMFWYRQQPGQSLTLIATANQGSEATYESGFVIDKFPISRPNLTFSTLTVSNMSPEDSSIYLCSVISGNTIYFGEGSWLTVV.

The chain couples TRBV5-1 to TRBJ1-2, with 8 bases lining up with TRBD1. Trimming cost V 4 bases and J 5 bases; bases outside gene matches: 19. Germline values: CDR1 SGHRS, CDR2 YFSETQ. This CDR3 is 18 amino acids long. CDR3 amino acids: CASSHSGYRDRSSYGYTF. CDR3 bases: TGCGCCAGCAGCCACTCTGGATACCGGGACAGGTCTTCTTATGGCTACACCTTC.

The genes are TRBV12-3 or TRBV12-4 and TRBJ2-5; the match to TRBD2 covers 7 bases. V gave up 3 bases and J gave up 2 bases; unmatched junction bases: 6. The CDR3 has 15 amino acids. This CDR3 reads CASSLAGTKQETQYF. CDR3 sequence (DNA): TGTGCCAGCAGTTTGGCTGGGACTAAGCAAGAGACCCAGTACTTC.

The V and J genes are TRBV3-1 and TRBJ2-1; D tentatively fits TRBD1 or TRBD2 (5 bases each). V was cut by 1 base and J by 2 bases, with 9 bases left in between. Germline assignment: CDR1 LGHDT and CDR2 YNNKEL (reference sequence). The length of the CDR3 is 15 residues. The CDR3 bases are TGTGCCAGCAGCCAAGTCGGGACCACCTACAATGAGCAGTTCTTC. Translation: CASSQVGTTYNEQFF.

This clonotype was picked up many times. Written as DNA, the CDR3 is TGCGCCAGCAGCTTGGATCCCGGCCAGAAGGGAGAGACCCAGTACTTC. Its translation: CASSLDPGQKGETQYF. V usage is TRBV5-1 and J usage is TRBJ2-5; D is uncertain. V was shortened by 0 bases and J by 4 bases, with 16 bases between the two germline ends. From germline, CDR1 is SGHRS and CDR2 YFSETQ. This CDR3 spans 16 amino acids.

CDR3 sequence: CASSQARQWVVAFF. In nucleotides, the CDR3 is TGCGCCAGCAGCCAAGCTAGACAGTGGGTTGTAGCTTTCTTT. The V and J genes are TRBV4-1 and TRBJ1-1, with D possibly TRBD1 on 5 matching bases. The CDR3 has 14 amino acids. Per the germline V gene, CDR1 is MGHRA and CDR2 is YSYEKL. V shed 1 base and J shed 10 bases, with 16 bases lying between them.

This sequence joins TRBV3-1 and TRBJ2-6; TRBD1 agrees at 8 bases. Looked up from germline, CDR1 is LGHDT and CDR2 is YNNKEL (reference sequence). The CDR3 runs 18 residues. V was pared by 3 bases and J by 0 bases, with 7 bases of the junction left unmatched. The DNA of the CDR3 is TGTGCCAGCAGCCACCCGGGACAGGAGGGCTCTGGGGCCAACGTCCTGACTTTC. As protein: CASSHPGQEGSGANVLTF.

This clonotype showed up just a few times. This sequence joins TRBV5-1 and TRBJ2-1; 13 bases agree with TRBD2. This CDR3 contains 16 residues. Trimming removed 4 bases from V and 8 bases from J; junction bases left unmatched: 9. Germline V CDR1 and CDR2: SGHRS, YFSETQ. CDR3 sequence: CASSHGLAGVFDEQFF. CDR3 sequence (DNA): TGCGCCAGCAGCCACGGACTAGCGGGGGTTTTCGATGAGCAGTTCTTC.

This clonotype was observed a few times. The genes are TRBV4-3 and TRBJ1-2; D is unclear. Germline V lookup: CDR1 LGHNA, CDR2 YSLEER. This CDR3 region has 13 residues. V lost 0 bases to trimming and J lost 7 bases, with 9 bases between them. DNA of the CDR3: TGCGCCAGCAGCCAAGATCTAGCGGGTGGCTACACCTTC. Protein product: CASSQDLAGGYTF.

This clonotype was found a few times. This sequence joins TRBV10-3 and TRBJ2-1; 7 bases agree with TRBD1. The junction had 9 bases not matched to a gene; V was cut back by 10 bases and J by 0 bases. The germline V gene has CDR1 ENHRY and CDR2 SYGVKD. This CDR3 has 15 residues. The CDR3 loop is CASEQGLSSYNEQFF. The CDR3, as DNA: TGTGCCAGCGAACAGGGGCTCAGCTCCTACAATGAGCAGTTCTTC.

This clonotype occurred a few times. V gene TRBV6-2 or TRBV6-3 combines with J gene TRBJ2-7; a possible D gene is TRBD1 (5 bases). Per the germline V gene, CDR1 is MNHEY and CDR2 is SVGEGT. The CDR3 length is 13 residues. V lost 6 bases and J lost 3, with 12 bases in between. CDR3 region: CASSDSLDYEQYV. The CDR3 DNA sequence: TGTGCCAGCAGCGACAGTTTAGACTACGAGCAGTACGTC.